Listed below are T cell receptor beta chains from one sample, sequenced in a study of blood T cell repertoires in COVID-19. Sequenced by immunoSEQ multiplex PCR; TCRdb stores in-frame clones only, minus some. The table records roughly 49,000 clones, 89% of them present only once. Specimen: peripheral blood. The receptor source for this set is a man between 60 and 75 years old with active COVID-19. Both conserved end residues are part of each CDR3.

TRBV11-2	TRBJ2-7	CASSLEREAYQQYF
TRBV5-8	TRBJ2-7	CASSLKDISSYEQYF
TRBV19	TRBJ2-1	CASSVAGTSAYNEQFF
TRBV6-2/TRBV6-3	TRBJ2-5	CASSYEVGETQYF
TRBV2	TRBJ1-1	CASSEPGQGLGAFF
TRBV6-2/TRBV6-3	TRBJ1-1	CASSARGTEAFF
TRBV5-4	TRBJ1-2	CASSFDRGQNYGYTF
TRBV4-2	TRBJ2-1	CASSRWGGSGDEQFF
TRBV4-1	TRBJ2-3	CASSQPGNVADTQYF
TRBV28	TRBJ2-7	CASSSQGGTDEQYF
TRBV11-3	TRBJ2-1	CASSYSGRAYNEQFF
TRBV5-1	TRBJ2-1	CASSWVPTGGGSNEQFF
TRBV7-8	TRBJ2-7	CASSLVASGSDEQYF
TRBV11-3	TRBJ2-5	CASSLDTQETQYF
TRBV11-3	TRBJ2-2	CASSSRGQDTGELFF
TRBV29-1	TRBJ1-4	CSVGRGTTNEKLFF
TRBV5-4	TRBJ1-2	CASSSKTAIRGYTF
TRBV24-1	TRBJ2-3	CATSDPINSGSYSTDTQYF
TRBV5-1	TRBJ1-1	CASSLTGGIAEAFF
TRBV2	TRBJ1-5	CASRDPGTGGGQPQHF
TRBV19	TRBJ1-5	CASRTTPGYSNQPQHF
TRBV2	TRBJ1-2	CANSTGVGYTF
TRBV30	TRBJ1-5	CAWSGGTGRWQPQHF
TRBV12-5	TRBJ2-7	CASGLVRSLAASYEQYF
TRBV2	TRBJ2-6	CASSVTGGLVGANVLTF
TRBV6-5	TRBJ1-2	CASSSPTGGYTF
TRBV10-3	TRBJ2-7	CAISRLAGDQYEQYF
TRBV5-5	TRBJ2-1	CASSLATRAPVNEQFF
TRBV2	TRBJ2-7	CASSSGIPSGEQYF
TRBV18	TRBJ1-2	CASSPGTDHNYGYTF
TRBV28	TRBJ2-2	CASSLGRPRTGELFF
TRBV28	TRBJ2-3	CASSLPGRAGDTQYF
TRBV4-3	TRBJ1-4	CASSPLGSTNEKLFF
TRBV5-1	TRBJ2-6	CASRFTTTALGANVLTF
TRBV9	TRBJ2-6	CASSVALAGGISGANVLTF
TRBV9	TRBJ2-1	CASSADNEQFF
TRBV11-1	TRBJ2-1	CASSLSGTHNEQFF
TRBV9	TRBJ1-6	CASSTRTSTGEGSPLHF
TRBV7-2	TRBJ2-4	CASSSDGTGLAKNIQYF
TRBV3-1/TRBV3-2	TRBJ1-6	CASSRPVGASYNSPLHF
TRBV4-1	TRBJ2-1	CASSQEVRLDNEQFF
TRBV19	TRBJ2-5	CASSIAGGVETQYF
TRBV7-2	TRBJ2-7	CASSLDAGAEQYF
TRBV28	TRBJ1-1	CASSSQTGGGEAFF
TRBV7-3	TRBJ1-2	CASSSGPGGYGYTF
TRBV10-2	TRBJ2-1	CASSAQGANEQFF
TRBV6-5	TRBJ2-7	CASRVASGTPYEQYF
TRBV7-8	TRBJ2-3	CASSLSRGLAGIISTDTQYF
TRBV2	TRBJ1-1	CASTRTGGTEAFF
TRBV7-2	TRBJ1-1	CASSPQGTVNTEAFF
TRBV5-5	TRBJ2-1	CASSPTGSSYNEQFF
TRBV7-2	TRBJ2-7	CASSFGGVSEQYF